Included here is one T cell receptor beta chain sequence, with context. These data belong to a study of blood T cells in healthy people across ages. Together with a sample-barcoded 5' primer, a J-beta primer mix was included in a second PCR lasting roughly 6 to 12 cycles. TCRdb processed the 5' RACE reads anew with MiXCR; each CDR3 protein has one entry. The sample has around 800,000 distinct CDR3 sequences, less than 60% seen once; the top ten hold approximately 18%. Source material: blood. The sequence derives from a man aged 80 or over in good health.

The CDR3 bases are TGCGCCAGCAGCCAAGTGGTTGAAATGAACACTGAAGCTTTCTTT. As protein: CASSQVVEMNTEAFF. The chain employs TRBV4-1 and TRBJ1-1; no clear D. CDR3 length: 15 residues. Trimming removed 1 base from V and 0 bases from J, with 9 bases in between. Per germline, CDR1 MGHRA and CDR2 YSYEKL.